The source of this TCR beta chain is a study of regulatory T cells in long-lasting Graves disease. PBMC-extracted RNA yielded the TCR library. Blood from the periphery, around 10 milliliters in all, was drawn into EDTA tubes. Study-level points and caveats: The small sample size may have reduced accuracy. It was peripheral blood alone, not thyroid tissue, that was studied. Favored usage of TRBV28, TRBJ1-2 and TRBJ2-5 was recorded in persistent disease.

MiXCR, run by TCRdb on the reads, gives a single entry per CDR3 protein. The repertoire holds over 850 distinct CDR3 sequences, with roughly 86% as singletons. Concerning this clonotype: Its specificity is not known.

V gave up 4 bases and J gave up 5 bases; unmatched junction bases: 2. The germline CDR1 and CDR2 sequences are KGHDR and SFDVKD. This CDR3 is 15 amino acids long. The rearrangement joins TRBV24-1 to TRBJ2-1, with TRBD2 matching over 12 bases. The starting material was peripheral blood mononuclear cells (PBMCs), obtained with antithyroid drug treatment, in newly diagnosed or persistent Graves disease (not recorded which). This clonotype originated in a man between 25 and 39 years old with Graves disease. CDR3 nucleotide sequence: TGTGCCACCAGTGACAGGACTAGCGGGGACAATGAGCAGTTCTTC. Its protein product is CATSDRTSGDNEQFF.